This TCR beta chain stems from a study of shared clonotypes between healthy human individuals. About the research overall: CD4 naive and CD4 memory each took three plates per donor, while CD8 naive took two and CD8 memory one.

Trimming pared 5 bases from V and 6 bases from J, leaving 16 bases between. This CDR3 is built from 14 residues. From germline, CDR1 is SGHAT and CDR2 FQNNGV. Turning to this clone: Its antigen is still unknown.

Each subset's genomic DNA was split evenly across several immunoSEQ plates. The repertoire was sequenced with immunoSEQ multiplex PCR; TCRdb's copy has only in-frame clones and lacks some. The sample has 550,000 to 700,000 clones, 55% to 85% seen once. General study findings and limits: Clonotypes that were shared across several donors made up about 4.5% of naive CD4 clonotypes.

The chain links TRBV11-2 to TRBJ1-1; D remains ambiguous. The sample was memory CD4+ T cells sorted from blood. The subset was: CD45RA-negative fraction. The sequence was collected from a woman in her twenties or thirties in good health. The CDR3 sequence is CASSAMYVTAEAFF. The CDR3 coding sequence is TGTGCCAGCAGCGCCATGTATGTTACTGCTGAAGCTTTCTTT.